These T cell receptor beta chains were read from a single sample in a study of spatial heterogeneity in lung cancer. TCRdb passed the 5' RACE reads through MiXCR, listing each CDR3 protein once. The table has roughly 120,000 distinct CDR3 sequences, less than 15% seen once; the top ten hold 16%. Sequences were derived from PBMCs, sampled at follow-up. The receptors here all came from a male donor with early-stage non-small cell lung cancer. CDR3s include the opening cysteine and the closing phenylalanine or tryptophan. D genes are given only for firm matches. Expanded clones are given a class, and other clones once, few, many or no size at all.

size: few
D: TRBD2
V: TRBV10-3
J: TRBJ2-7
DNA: TGTGCCATCAGTGAACTAGCGGGGTCTTTTTACGAGCAGTACTTC
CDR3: CAISELAGSFYEQYF

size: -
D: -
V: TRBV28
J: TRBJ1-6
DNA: TGTGCCAGCAGTTCTCCAGGGGTTAATTCACCCCTCCACTTT
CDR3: CASSSPGVNSPLHF

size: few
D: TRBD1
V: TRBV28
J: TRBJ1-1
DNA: TGTGCCAGCACCGATCCGGACAGGGCCACTGAAGCTTTCTTT
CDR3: CASTDPDRATEAFF

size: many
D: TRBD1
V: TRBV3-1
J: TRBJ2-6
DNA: TGTGCCAGCAGCCAAGGGACAGGGAACTCTGGGGCCAACGTCCTGACTTTC
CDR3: CASSQGTGNSGANVLTF

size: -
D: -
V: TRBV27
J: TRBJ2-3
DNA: TGTGCCAGCAGCCACAGAGGAGGGACCAACACAGATACGCAGTATTTT
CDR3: CASSHRGGTNTDTQYF

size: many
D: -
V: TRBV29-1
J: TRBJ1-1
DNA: TGCAGCGTTCGGCGATCGAACACTGAAGCTTTCTTT
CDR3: CSVRRSNTEAFF

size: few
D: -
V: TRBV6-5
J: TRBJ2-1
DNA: TGTGCCAGCAGTCGGTCACGGGACCGTGGTCCGGGTGAGCAGTTCTTC
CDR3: CASSRSRDRGPGEQFF

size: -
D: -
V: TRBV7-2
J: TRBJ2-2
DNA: TGTGCCAGCAGCTCCCCCCGGGGCCGGCACACCGGGGAGCTGTTTTTT
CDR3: CASSSPRGRHTGELFF

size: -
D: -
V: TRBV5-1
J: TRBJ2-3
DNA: TGCGCCAGCAGGGAAAGAGACTGGTTTAAAGATACGCAGTATTTT
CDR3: CASRERDWFKDTQYF

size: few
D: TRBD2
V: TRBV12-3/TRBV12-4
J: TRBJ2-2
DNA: TGTGCCAGCAGGCGGGGGGGCAACACCGGGGAGCTGTTTTTT
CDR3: CASRRGGNTGELFF

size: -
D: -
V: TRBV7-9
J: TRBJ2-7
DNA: TGTGCCAGCAGCCTGACCGACCGGGTCCTCTACGAGCAGTACTTC
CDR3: CASSLTDRVLYEQYF

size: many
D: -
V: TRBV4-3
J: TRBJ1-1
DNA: TGCGCCAGCAGCCAACTGGTTAACACTGAAGCTTTCTTT
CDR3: CASSQLVNTEAFF

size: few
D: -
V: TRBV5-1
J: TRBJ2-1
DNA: TGCGCCAGCAGCTTGATCGGGACATCCAATGAGCAGTTCTTC
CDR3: CASSLIGTSNEQFF

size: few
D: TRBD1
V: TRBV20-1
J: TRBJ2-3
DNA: TGCAGTGCTAGATGGCAGGGGGCCACAGATACGCAGTATTTT
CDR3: CSARWQGATDTQYF

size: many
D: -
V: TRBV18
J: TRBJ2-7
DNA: TGTGCCAGCTCGCCCACCGACACAGGGACTATCTACGAGCAGTACTTC
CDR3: CASSPTDTGTIYEQYF

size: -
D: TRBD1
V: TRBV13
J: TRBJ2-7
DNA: TGTGCCAGCAGCCTAAAGGGACAGGGGGCCTCCTACGAGCAGTACTTC
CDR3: CASSLKGQGASYEQYF

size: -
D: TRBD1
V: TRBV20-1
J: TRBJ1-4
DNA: TGCAGTGCCAGAGGACAGGGAGATGAAAAACTGTTTTTT
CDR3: CSARGQGDEKLFF

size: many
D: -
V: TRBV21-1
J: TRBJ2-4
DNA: TGTGCCAGTCGTTTGACAGGAGCCAAAAACATTCAGTACTTC
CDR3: CASRLTGAKNIQYF

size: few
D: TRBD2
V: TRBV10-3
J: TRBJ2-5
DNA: TGTGCCATCAGTGACTATGGGACTAGTCGCAGTTTGGCCCAGTACTTC
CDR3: CAISDYGTSRSLAQYF

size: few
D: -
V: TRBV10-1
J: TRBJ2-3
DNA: TGCGCCAGCAGTGAGTCGAGTCGCACAGATACGCAGTATTTT
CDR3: CASSESSRTDTQYF

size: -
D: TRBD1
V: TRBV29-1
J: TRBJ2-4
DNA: TGCAGCGTGTCCGGGACAGAGATAGCCATAAACATTCAGTACTTC
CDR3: CSVSGTEIAINIQYF

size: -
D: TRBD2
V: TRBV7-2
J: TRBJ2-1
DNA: TGTGCCAGCAGCTTAGTTGCGGGGGGGAACAATGAGCAGTTCTTC
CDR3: CASSLVAGGNNEQFF

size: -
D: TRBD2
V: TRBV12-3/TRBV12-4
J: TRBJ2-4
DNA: TGTGCCAGCAGTTTCGGGCTAGCGGGGGTAGGCGCCAAAAACATTCAGTACTTC
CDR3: CASSFGLAGVGAKNIQYF

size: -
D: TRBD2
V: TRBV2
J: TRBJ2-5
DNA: TGTGCCAGCAGAAGCGGGGGGTCCCAGTACTTC
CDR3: CASRSGGSQYF

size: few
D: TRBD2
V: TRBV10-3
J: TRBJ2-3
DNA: TGTGCCATCAGTGTCGGGGGGGTGGGGGATACGCAGTATTTT
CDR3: CAISVGGVGDTQYF

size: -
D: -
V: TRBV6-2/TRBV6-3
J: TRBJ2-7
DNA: TGTGCCGTTAAACAGGGCCCCAGCTACGAGCAGTACTTC
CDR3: CAVKQGPSYEQYF

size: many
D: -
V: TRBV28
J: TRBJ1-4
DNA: TGTGCCAGCAGTTCCGGGACAACTAATGAAAAACTGTTTTTT
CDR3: CASSSGTTNEKLFF